Sequencing of this TCR beta chain was carried out in a study of blood T cell repertoires in COVID-19. TCRdb's copy holds only in-frame clones and misses some; the assay was immunoSEQ multiplex PCR. Among under 400,000 clones listed, 90% were seen once. The CDR3 length is 14 residues. Per the germline V gene, CDR1 is MNHNS and CDR2 is SASEGT. V was pared by 2 bases and J by 2 bases, with 1 base of the junction left unmatched. Sample: peripheral blood. V gene TRBV6-1 combines with J gene TRBJ2-7; the match to TRBD1 covers 9 bases. The TCR was taken from a man aged 18 to 29 with active or convalescent COVID-19. In DNA form, the CDR3 reads TGTGCCAGCAGTGAAAGACAGGGGGCCTACGAGCAGTACTTC. Translation gives CASSERQGAYEQYF.